This TCR beta chain stems from a study of tumour-infiltrating T cells in Burkitt lymphoma. Study context: Repertoire clonality predicted overall and progression-free survival.

This CDR3 spans 12 amino acids. From germline, CDR1 is PRHDT and CDR2 FYEKMQ (reference sequence). Trimming cost V 7 bases and J 8 bases, with 12 bases left between them. Repertoires were generated with immunoSEQ multiplex PCR, while TCRdb's copy carries only in-frame clones and drops some. Counted here are 1,500 or so clones, around 18% occurring once; the ten biggest clones make up about a tenth. Sequences were obtained from tumor tissue. The TCR originated in a human donor with diffuse large B-cell lymphoma. The rearrangement joins TRBV13 to TRBJ2-1, with D possibly TRBD2 on 5 matching bases. CDR3 nucleotides: TGTGCCAGCACCCCGGGGAGCGATGAGCAGTTCTTC. Translating gives CASTPGSDEQFF.